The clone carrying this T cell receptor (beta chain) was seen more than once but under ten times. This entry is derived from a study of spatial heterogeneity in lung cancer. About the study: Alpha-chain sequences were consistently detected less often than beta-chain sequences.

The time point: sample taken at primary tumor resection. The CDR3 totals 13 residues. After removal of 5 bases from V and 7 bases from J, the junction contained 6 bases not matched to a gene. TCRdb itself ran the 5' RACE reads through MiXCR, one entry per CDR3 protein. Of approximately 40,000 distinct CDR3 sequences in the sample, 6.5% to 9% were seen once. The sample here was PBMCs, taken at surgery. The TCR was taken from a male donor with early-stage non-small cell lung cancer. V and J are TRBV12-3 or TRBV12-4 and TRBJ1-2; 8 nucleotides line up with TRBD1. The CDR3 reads CASSRTGRSGYTF. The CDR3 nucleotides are TGTGCCAGCAGTCGGACAGGGCGGAGTGGCTACACCTTC.